The 10 T cell receptor beta chains listed next were all sequenced from one sample in a study of cytomegalovirus exposure and HLA in healthy donors. The PCR made use of 60 Vbeta and 13 Jbeta primers. Only in-frame clones appear in the TCRdb table, and some are missing; sequencing was by immunoSEQ multiplex PCR. Of 210,000 or so clones in the sample, less than 80% are singletons; the top ten hold approximately 0.22%. Sequencing input: PBMCs. The receptors derive from a girl aged 2-10 years in good health and CMV-seronegative.

The V call is TRBV7-8, the J call TRBJ1-1; D is unclear. Germline V gives CDR1 SGHVS, CDR2 FQNEAQ. The CDR3 is made up of 18 amino acids. The V end was cut by 4 bases, the J end by 0 bases, with 21 bases between. CDR3 sequence reads: CASSSKNLLSLMNTEAFF. CDR3 nucleotides: TGTGCCAGCAGCTCCAAAAACTTACTGAGCTTAATGAACACTGAAGCTTTCTTT.

This clone came up once. J is TRBJ1-5 and V is TRBV5-6; D is uncertain. V lost 0 bases to trimming and J lost 3 bases, with 10 bases between them. This CDR3 has 15 amino acids. Germline-derived CDR1 and CDR2 are SGHDT and YYEEEE. CDR3 DNA: TGTGCCAGCAGCTTGGCCGGGAAAACCAATCAGCCCCAGCATTTT. It encodes CASSLAGKTNQPQHF.

The chain joins TRBV5-4 to TRBJ2-7, with D maybe TRBD1 (5 bases). Trimming stripped 2 bases from V and 5 bases from J, with 14 bases between. Germline CDR1 and CDR2: SGHNT and YYREEE (reference sequence). This CDR3 spans 14 amino acids. For the CDR3, the DNA is TGTGCCAGCAGCTTAAGGCAGGGTTCCCACGAGCAGTACTTC. Translating gives CASSLRQGSHEQYF.

The chain uses TRBV10-3 and TRBJ2-1, with 11 nucleotides matching TRBD2. This CDR3 has 15 residues. Trimming cost V 11 bases and J 0 bases; bases outside gene matches: 6. Germline V CDR1 and CDR2: ENHRY, SYGVKD. The CDR3 sequence is CAVGLAVSSYNEQFF. For the CDR3, the DNA is TGTGCCGTGGGACTAGCGGTATCCTCCTACAATGAGCAGTTCTTC.

This chain connects TRBV14 to TRBJ1-6; TRBD1 matches 10 bases. Germline V gene lookup returns CDR1 SGHDN and CDR2 FVKESK. The length of the CDR3 is 17 residues. J lost 7 bases, V lost 5 bases, and 11 bases had no gene match. The CDR3: CASSKDRTGGLNSPLHF. CDR3 nucleotide sequence: TGTGCCAGCAGCAAGGACCGGACAGGGGGACTAAATTCACCCCTCCACTTT. The full variable domain, completed using reference TRBV14 and TRBJ1-6, is EAGVTQFPSHSVIEKGQTVTLRCDPISGHDNLYWYRRVMGKEIKFLLHFVKESKQDESGMPNNRFLAERTGGTYSTLKVQPAELEDSGVYFCASSKDRTGGLNSPLHFGNGTRLTVT.

The chain recombines TRBV5-4 with TRBJ2-3; 11 bases match TRBD2. The germline V gene encodes CDR1 SGHNT and CDR2 YYREEE (reference sequence). Trimming at V came to 4 bases and at J to 6 bases, leaving 7 bases not matched to a gene. The CDR3 loop spans 15 amino acids. The CDR3 DNA is TGTGCCAGCAGCCTGACTAGCGGGGCAGGGGATACGCAGTATTTT. Translation gives CASSLTSGAGDTQYF.

This rearrangement joins TRBV9 to TRBJ1-1; 8 nucleotides agree with TRBD1. This CDR3 has 13 amino acids. Germline-derived CDR1 and CDR2 are SGDLS and YYNGEE. Unmatched junction bases numbered 9, after V lost 3 bases and J lost 11 bases. The CDR3 sequence is CASSAHGQGRAFF. CDR3 bases: TGTGCCAGCAGCGCTCATGGACAGGGAAGGGCTTTCTTT.

The rearrangement links TRBV7-7 to TRBJ2-5, with 8 nucleotides matching TRBD1. The germline CDR1 and CDR2 sequences are SSHAT and FNYEAQ (reference sequence). This CDR3 contains 14 residues. With 3 bases clipped from V and 2 bases from J, the junction kept 2 bases outside the gene matches. The CDR3 DNA reads as TGTGCCAGCAGCTTTAGGACAGGGCAAGAGACCCAGTACTTC. Translated, it gives CASSFRTGQETQYF.

V usage is TRBV18 and J usage is TRBJ2-3, with 11 nucleotides matching TRBD2. CDR3 length: 16 amino acids. The germline CDR1 and CDR2 sequences are KGHSH and LQKENI. With 4 bases clipped from V and 6 bases from J, the junction kept 9 bases outside the gene matches. The CDR3 loop reads CASSLAVAGGPDTQYF. The CDR3 DNA follows: TGTGCCAGCTCACTGGCGGTAGCGGGAGGGCCGGATACGCAGTATTTT.

CDR3 protein: CASSQYYRGLTGELFF. The CDR3 DNA sequence: TGTGCCAGCAGCCAATACTACAGGGGGCTTACCGGGGAGCTGTTTTTT. The J gene is TRBJ2-2, the V gene TRBV14; TRBD1 agrees at 9 bases. V dropped 2 bases and J dropped 5; count of bases not matched to a gene: 6. This CDR3 contains 16 residues. Germline CDR1 reads SGHDN; CDR2 reads FVKESK.